This T cell receptor (beta chain) was sequenced for a study of cytomegalovirus exposure and HLA in healthy donors. Comments on this clone: Its antigen is currently unknown.

The study ran its PCR with 60 Vbeta and 13 Jbeta primers. Method: immunoSEQ multiplex PCR; TCRdb's copy keeps in-frame clones and lacks some. The sample holds roughly 200,000 clones; about 80% are singletons and the top ten take under 0.85%. The CDR3 has 14 residues. Germline V gene data show CDR1 as SGDLS and CDR2 as YYNGEE. The germline V and J ends were trimmed by 0 bases and 0 bases, with 6 bases remaining between them. Study observations and caveats: Analysis performed later showed TCR beta chains linked to HLA being more clonally expanded than equally common others. By HLA locus, TCR association rates varied in a later analysis, with DRB1 showing the most and HLA-C the fewest.

Source material: PBMCs. The receptor's source is a boy younger than 18 in good health and CMV-seronegative. This sequence joins TRBV9 and TRBJ1-2, with no clear D. CDR3 in amino acids: CASSVGRANYGYTF. The CDR3 coding sequence is TGTGCCAGCAGCGTAGGACGGGCTAACTATGGCTACACCTTC.